Following are 12 T cell receptor beta chains from one sample sequenced in a study of shared T cell receptors in the human thymus. Data came from immunoSEQ multiplex PCR; TCRdb stores just in-frame clones and leaves some out. Of about 380,000 clones in the sample, 85% to 95% were seen once. The sample was thymocytes. All receptors come from a human donor.

This clone came up a few times. This chain links TRBV11-2 with TRBJ2-7; D gene ambiguous. Per the germline V gene, CDR1 is SGHAT and CDR2 is FQNNGV. This CDR3 is built from 13 residues. V lost 3 bases and J 2 bases, leaving 8 bases between the germline ends. The CDR3 spells CASSFGGPYEQYF. CDR3 nucleotides: TGTGCCAGCAGCTTCGGCGGCCCCTACGAGCAGTACTTC.

The CDR3 nucleotides are TGTGCCAGCTCACGGAGGTCGGGGGAAGGCCAGCCCCAGCATTTT. Translation gives CASSRRSGEGQPQHF. The V and J genes are TRBV18 and TRBJ1-5, with D perhaps matching TRBD1 (5 bases). Germline CDR1 and CDR2: KGHSH and LQKENI. The length of the CDR3 is 15 residues. The V end was cut by 4 bases, the J end by 7 bases, with 17 bases between.

CDR3 residues: CASSIVSGYGNTEAFF. The CDR3 DNA is TGTGCCAGTAGTATAGTCTCGGGCTACGGGAACACTGAAGCTTTCTTT. V gene TRBV19 combines with J gene TRBJ1-1; D is undetermined. This CDR3 has 16 amino acids. CDR1 and CDR2 (germline): LNHDA, SQIVND (reference sequence). V lost 1 base and J 1 base, leaving 13 bases between the germline ends.

J is TRBJ2-7 and V is TRBV14; TRBD1 matches at 8 bases. The CDR3 has 16 residues. V was clipped by 1 base and J by 3 bases; unmatched bases: 8. Germline lookup yields CDR1 SGHDN and CDR2 FVKESK. The CDR3 region has the DNA TGTGCCAGCAGCCAAGGCTCCGGGACAGGCCACTACGAGCAGTACTTC. Translated, it gives CASSQGSGTGHYEQYF.

The rearrangement links TRBV28 to TRBJ1-3; D is uncertain. V dropped 10 bases and J dropped 2 bases, with 15 bases sitting between them. CDR1 and CDR2 from the germline V gene are MDHEN and SYDVKM. The CDR3 extends over 14 amino acids. The DNA of the CDR3 is TGTGCCACAGACTCGATTACGCCTGGAAACACCATATATTTT. Its protein product is CATDSITPGNTIYF.

This chain links TRBV6-6 with TRBJ2-7; D is possibly TRBD1 or TRBD2 (5 bases each). The V and J ends lost 2 bases and 0 bases respectively, with 8 bases between them. The CDR3 runs to 14 residues. Germline V CDR1 and CDR2: MNHNY, SVGAGI (reference sequence). CDR3 residues: CASSYEGHSYEQYF. The CDR3 coding sequence is TGTGCCAGCAGTTACGAGGGGCACTCCTACGAGCAGTACTTC.

The rearrangement uses TRBV27 and TRBJ1-4, with 9 bases lining up with TRBD1. The germline V gene encodes CDR1 MNHEY and CDR2 SMNVEV (reference sequence). The V segment lost 4 bases and the J segment 8 bases; nucleotides outside the gene matches: 5. The CDR3 spans 14 residues. As DNA, the CDR3 is TGTGCCAGCAGTTCCGACAGGGGGTGGGAAAAACTGTTTTTT. Translation gives CASSSDRGWEKLFF.

The rearrangement joins TRBV27 to TRBJ1-5; D remains unclear. The CDR3 has 14 residues. Trimming cost V 0 bases and J 3 bases, with 6 bases left between them. Germline V gene lookup returns CDR1 MNHEY and CDR2 SMNVEV (reference sequence). CDR3 amino acids: CASSLSAVNQPQHF. CDR3 coding DNA: TGTGCCAGCAGTTTATCGGCGGTCAATCAGCCCCAGCATTTT.

The V gene is TRBV7-3, the J gene TRBJ2-1, with D possibly called TRBD1 or TRBD2 (5 bases each). V shed 5 bases and J shed 6 bases, with 29 bases lying between them. Germline-derived CDR1 and CDR2 are SGHTA and FQGTGA. The CDR3 has 19 amino acids. CDR3 in amino acids: CASSHQSLTPGPPGNEQFF. The CDR3 nucleotides are TGTGCCAGCAGCCACCAATCCCTCACCCCGGGGCCCCCCGGCAATGAGCAGTTCTTC.

V usage is TRBV7-8 and J usage is TRBJ2-5; TRBD2 matches at 11 bases. The germline V gene has CDR1 SGHVS and CDR2 FQNEAQ. The CDR3 is made up of 19 amino acids. Losses at the gene ends were 0 bases for V and 5 bases for J; bases not matched to a gene: 14. CDR3 DNA sequence: TGTGCCAGCAGCTTAGCGGATAGCGGTAGCGGGAGGGGGCTGGAGACCCAGTACTTC. This encodes CASSLADSGSGRGLETQYF. Together with reference TRBV7-8 and TRBJ2-5, the CDR3 gives the full variable domain: GAGVSQSPRYKVAKRGQDVALRCDPISGHVSLFWYQQALGQGPEFLTYFQNEAQLDKSGLPSDRFFAERPEGSVSTLKIQRTQQEDSAVYLCASSLADSGSGRGLETQYFGPGTRLLVL.

The chain carries TRBV7-2 and TRBJ2-1, with D perhaps TRBD1 or TRBD2 (5 bases each). The CDR3 consists of 16 residues. Germline V gene lookup returns CDR1 SGHTA and CDR2 FQGNSA. V lost 4 bases and J lost 7, with 20 bases in between. CDR3 in amino acids: CASSSAGNDWGNEQFF. The DNA for the CDR3 is TGTGCCAGCAGCTCAGCCGGGAACGACTGGGGGAATGAGCAGTTCTTC.

The chain recombines TRBV5-1 with TRBJ2-3, with 9 bases aligning to TRBD2. The trim removed 3 bases at V and 2 bases at J, leaving 4 bases unmatched. CDR1 SGHRS and CDR2 YFSETQ come from the germline V gene. This CDR3 spans 15 amino acids. CDR3 sequence (DNA): TGCGCCAGCAGCTCCGGCGGGAGGGCCACAGATACGCAGTATTTT. Translating gives CASSSGGRATDTQYF. The full variable domain, in which reference TRBV5-1 and TRBJ2-3 provide the parts outside the CDR3, is KAGVTQTPRYLIKTRGQQVTLSCSPISGHRSVSWYQQTPGQGLQFLFEYFSETQRNKGNFPGRFSGRQFSNSRSEMNVSTLELGDSALYLCASSSGGRATDTQYFGPGTRLTVL.